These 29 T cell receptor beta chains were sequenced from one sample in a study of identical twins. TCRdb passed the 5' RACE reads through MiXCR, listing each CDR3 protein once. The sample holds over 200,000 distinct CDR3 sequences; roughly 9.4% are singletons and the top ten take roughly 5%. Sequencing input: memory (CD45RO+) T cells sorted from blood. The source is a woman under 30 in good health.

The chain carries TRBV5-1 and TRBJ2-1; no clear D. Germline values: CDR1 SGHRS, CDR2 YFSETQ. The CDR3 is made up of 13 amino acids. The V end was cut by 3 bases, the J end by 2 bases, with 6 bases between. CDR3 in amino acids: CASSSQPYNEQFF. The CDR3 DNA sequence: TGCGCCAGCAGCTCCCAACCCTACAATGAGCAGTTCTTC.

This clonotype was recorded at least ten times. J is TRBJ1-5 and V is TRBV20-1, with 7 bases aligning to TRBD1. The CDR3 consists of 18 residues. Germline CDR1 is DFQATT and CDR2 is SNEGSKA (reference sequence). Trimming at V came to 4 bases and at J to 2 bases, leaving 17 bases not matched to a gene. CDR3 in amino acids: CSAKPLGAGGAGNQPQHF. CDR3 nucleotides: TGCAGTGCTAAGCCCCTCGGGGCAGGGGGTGCGGGCAATCAGCCCCAGCATTTT.

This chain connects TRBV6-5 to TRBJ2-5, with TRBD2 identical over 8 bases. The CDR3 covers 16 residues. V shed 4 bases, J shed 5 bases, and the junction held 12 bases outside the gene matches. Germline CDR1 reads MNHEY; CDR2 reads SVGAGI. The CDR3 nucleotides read TGTGCCAGCAGTTCCACCGGGGGGGCGTACGTGGAGACCCAGTACTTC. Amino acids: CASSSTGGAYVETQYF.

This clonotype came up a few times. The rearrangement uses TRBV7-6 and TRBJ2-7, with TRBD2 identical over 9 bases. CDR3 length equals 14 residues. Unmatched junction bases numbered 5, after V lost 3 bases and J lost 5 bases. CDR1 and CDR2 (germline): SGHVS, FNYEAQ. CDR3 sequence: CASSFSGRDNEQYF. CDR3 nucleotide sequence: TGTGCCAGCAGCTTTAGCGGGAGAGACAACGAGCAGTACTTC.

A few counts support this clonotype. The CDR3 reads CASSVSGSFTDTQYF. The CDR3 DNA is TGTGCCAGCAGCGTGAGCGGGAGTTTTACAGATACGCAGTATTTT. The gene calls are TRBV9 and TRBJ2-3, with TRBD2 identical over 8 bases. The CDR3 runs 15 residues. V trimming: 2 bases; J trimming: 3 bases; junction bases outside the gene matches: 5. Looked up from germline, CDR1 is SGDLS and CDR2 is YYNGEE.

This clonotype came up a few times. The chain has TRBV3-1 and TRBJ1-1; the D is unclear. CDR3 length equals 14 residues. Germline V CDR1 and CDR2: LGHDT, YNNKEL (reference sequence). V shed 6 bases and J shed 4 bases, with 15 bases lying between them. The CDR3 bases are TGTGCCAGCAGTTGGTCCGACGGTTCCACTGAAGCTTTCTTT. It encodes CASSWSDGSTEAFF.

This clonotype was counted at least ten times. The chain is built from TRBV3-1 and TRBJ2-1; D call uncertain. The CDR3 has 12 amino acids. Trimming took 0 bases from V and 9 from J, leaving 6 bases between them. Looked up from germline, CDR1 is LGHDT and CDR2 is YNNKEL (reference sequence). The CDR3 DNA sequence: TGTGCCAGCAGCCAAGAGTTTCGTGAGCAGTTCTTC. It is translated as CASSQEFREQFF.

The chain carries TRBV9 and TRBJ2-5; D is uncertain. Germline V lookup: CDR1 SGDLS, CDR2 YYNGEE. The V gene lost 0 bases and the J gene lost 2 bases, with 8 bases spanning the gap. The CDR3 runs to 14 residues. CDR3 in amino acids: CASSVGSQQETQYF. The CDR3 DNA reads TGTGCCAGCAGCGTAGGTAGCCAACAAGAGACCCAGTACTTC.

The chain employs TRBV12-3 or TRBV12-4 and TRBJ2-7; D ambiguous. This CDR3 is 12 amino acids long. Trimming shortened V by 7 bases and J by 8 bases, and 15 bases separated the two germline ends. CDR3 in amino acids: CASMKPRAKQYF. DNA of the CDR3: TGTGCCAGCATGAAACCCCGAGCAAAGCAGTACTTC.

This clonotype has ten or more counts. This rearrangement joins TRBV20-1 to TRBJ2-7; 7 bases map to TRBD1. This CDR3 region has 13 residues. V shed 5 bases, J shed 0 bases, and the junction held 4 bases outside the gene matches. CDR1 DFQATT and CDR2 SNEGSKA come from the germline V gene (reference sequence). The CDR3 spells CSAWDRASYEQYF. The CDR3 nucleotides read TGCAGTGCTTGGGACAGAGCCTCCTACGAGCAGTACTTC.

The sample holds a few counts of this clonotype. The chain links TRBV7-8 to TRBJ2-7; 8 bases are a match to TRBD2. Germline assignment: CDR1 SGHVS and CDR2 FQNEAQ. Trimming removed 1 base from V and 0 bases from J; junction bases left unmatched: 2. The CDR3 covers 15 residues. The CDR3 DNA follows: TGTGCCAGCAGCTTAGAAGGACTAGCCTCCTACGAGCAGTACTTC. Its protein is CASSLEGLASYEQYF.

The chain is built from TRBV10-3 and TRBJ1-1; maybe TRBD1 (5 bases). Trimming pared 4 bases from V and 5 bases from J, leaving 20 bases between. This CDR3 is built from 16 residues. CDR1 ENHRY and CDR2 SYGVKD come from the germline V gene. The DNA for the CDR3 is TGTGCCATCAGTGCGTCCGCAGGGTCAGGTGAAACTGAAGCTTTCTTT. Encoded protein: CAISASAGSGETEAFF.

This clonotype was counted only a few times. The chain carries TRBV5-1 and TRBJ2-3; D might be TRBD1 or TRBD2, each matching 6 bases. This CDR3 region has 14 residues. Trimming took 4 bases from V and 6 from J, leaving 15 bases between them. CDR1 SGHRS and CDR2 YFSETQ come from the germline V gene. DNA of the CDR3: TGCGCCAGCAGCCCCCAGGGGCGGGGCGATACGCAGTATTTT. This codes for CASSPQGRGDTQYF. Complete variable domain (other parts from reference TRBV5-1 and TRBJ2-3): KAGVTQTPRYLIKTRGQQVTLSCSPISGHRSVSWYQQTPGQGLQFLFEYFSETQRNKGNFPGRFSGRQFSNSRSEMNVSTLELGDSALYLCASSPQGRGDTQYFGPGTRLTVL.

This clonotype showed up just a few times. The CDR3 DNA follows: TGCAGTGCTAGAAGCCCGGTCGCGACCGGGGAGCTGTTTTTT. Translated, it gives CSARSPVATGELFF. The chain recombines TRBV20-1 with TRBJ2-2; D unresolved. The V end was cut by 2 bases, the J end by 5 bases, with 12 bases between. CDR3 length: 14 residues. Germline assignment: CDR1 DFQATT and CDR2 SNEGSKA (reference sequence).

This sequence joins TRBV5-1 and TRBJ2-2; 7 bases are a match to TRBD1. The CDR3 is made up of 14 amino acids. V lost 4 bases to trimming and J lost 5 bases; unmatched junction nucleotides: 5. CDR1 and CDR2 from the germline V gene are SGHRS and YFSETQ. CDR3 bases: TGCGCCAGCAGCCGGGACAGCCCTACCGGGGAGCTGTTTTTT. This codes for CASSRDSPTGELFF.

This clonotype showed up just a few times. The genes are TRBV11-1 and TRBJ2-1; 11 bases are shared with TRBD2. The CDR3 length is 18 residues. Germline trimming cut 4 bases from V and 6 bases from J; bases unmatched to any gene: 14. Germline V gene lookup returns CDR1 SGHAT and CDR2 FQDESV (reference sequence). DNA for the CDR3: TGTGCCAGCAGCTCCGGGACTAGCGGAGCGTCCCTCACCAATGAGCAGTTCTTC. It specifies CASSSGTSGASLTNEQFF.

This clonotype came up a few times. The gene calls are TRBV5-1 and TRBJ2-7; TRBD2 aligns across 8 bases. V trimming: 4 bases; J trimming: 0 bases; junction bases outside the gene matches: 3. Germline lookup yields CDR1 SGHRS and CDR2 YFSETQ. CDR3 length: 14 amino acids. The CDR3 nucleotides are TGCGCCAGCAGCGGTAGCGGGACCTCCTACGAGCAGTACTTC. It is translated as CASSGSGTSYEQYF. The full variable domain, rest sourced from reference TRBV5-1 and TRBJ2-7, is KAGVTQTPRYLIKTRGQQVTLSCSPISGHRSVSWYQQTPGQGLQFLFEYFSETQRNKGNFPGRFSGRQFSNSRSEMNVSTLELGDSALYLCASSGSGTSYEQYFGPGTRLTVT.

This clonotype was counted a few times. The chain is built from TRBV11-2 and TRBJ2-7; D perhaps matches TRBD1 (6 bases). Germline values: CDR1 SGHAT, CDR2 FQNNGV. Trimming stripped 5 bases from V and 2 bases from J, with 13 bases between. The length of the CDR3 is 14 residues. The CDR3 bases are TGTGCCAGCAGCCCACGACAGGACACCTACGAGCAGTACTTC. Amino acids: CASSPRQDTYEQYF.

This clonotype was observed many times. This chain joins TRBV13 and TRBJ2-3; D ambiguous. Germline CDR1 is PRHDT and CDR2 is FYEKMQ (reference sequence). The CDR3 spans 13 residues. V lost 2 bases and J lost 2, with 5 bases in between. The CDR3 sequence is CASSLYFTDTQYF. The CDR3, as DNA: TGTGCCAGCAGCTTATACTTCACAGATACGCAGTATTTT.

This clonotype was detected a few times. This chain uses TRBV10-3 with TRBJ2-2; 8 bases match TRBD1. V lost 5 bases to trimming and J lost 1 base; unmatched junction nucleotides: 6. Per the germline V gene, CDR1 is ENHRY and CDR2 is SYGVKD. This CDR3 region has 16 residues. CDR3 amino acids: CAISPTGTGNTGELFF. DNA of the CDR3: TGTGCCATCAGTCCCACCGGGACAGGGAACACCGGGGAGCTGTTTTTT.

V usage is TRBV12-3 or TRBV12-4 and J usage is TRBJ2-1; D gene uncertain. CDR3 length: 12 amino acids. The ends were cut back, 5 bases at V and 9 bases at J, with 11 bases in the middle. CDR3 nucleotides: TGTGCCAGCAGTCCCGGCCTAGGTGAGCAGTTCTTC. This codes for CASSPGLGEQFF.

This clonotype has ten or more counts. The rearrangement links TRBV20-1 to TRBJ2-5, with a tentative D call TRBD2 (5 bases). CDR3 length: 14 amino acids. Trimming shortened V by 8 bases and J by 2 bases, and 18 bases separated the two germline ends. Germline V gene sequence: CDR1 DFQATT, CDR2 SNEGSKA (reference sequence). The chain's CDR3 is CSPRRVNRQETQYF. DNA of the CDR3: TGCAGTCCCCGGCGGGTCAACCGGCAAGAGACCCAGTACTTC.

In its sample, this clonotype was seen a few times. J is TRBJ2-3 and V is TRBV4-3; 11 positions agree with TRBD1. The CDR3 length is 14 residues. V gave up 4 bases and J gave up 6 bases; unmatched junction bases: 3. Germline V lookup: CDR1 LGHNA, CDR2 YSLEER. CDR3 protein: CASSPRDRGDTQYF. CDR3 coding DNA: TGCGCCAGCAGCCCACGGGACAGGGGGGATACGCAGTATTTT.

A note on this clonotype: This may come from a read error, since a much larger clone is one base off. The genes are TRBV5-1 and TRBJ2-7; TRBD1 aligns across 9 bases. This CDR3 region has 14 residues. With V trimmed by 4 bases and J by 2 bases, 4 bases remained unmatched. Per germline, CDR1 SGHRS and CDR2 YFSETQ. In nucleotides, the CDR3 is TGCGCCAGCAGCGCCGGGACAGGGACCTACGAGCAGTACTTC. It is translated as CASSAGTGTYEQYF.

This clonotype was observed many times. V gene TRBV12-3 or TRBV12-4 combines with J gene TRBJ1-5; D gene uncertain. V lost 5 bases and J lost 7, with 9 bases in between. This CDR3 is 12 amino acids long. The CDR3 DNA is TGTGCCAGCAGTACGGGTGGACAGCCCCAGCATTTT. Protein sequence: CASSTGGQPQHF.

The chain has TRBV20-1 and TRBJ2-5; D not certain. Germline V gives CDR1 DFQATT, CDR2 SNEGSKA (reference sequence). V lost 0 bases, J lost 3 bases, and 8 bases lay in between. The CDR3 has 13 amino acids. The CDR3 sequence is CSARDGGKETQYF. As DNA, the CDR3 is TGCAGTGCTAGAGATGGTGGCAAAGAGACCCAGTACTTC.

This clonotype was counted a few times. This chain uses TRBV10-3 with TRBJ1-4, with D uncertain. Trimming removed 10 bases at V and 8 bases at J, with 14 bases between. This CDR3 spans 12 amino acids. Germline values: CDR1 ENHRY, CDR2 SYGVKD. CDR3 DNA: TGTGCCACCGGGCGGGGTAGGGAAAAACTGTTTTTT. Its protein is CATGRGREKLFF.

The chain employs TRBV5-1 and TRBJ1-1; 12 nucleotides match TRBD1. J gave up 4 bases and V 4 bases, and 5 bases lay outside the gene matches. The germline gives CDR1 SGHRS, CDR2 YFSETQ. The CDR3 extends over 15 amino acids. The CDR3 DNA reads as TGCGCCAGCAGCGTACGGGACAGGGGGCGCACTGAAGCTTTCTTT. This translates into CASSVRDRGRTEAFF.

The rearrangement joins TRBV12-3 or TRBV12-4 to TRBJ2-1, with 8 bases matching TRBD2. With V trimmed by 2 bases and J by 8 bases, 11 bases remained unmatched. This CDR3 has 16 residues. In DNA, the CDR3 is TGTGCCAGCAGTTTATTAGCGGGATTACAGGGCGATGAGCAGTTCTTC. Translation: CASSLLAGLQGDEQFF.